The 31 T cell receptor beta chains given below trace back to one sample, sequenced in a study of Graves' ophthalmopathy and Graves' hyperthyroidism (dated by TCRdb to about 2018). The sequencer listed for this sample is Illumina HiSeq 2000. For repertoire sequencing, TCR beta CDR3 regions were amplified from RNA transcripts. The first round was an RT-PCR using HTBI primers with the Qiagen OneStep RT-PCR kit, and this first round was followed by a second-round multiplex PCR, then size selection and purification. TCRdb handled the public reads itself, with Q25 trimming in fastp and clone calling in MiXCR, and kept productive beta chains. Every entry covers one CDR3 protein and lists the most common genes and DNA from its rows. The sample table records nearly 400,000 distinct CDR3 sequences; around 19% of these occur just once. Together, the top ten hold 1.5% to 2% of the sample. The material sequenced was peripheral blood. These receptors were collected from a woman in her late teens or twenties with Graves' ophthalmopathy. Donor details come from another sample of the same person, matched by shared clones.

This clonotype is a singleton in its sample. V usage is TRBV6-2 or TRBV6-3 and J usage is TRBJ1-5, with TRBD1 matching over 9 bases. CDR3 size: 17 residues. V was pared by 4 bases and J by 4 bases, with 11 bases of the junction left unmatched. Germline V lookup: CDR1 MNHEY, CDR2 SVGEGT. The CDR3 reads CASSSPGTGLTNQPQHF. The CDR3 DNA follows: TGTGCCAGCAGTTCCCCCGGGACAGGGCTAACAAATCAGCCCCAGCATTTT.

Many counts were recorded for this clonotype. This chain uses TRBV28 with TRBJ2-7; D not resolved. Germline V gene sequence: CDR1 MDHEN, CDR2 SYDVKM. The CDR3 contains 14 residues. Deletions cut 5 bases from V and 0 bases from J, with 11 bases between. The CDR3 sequence: CASSTLQLSYEQYF. The CDR3 DNA reads TGTGCCAGCAGTACCCTACAGCTCTCCTACGAGCAGTACTTC.

This clonotype has at least ten counts. The chain joins TRBV28 to TRBJ2-7, with no clear D. Trimming removed 7 bases at V and 1 base at J, with 17 bases between. This CDR3 is 15 amino acids long. Germline values: CDR1 MDHEN, CDR2 SYDVKM. The CDR3 nucleotides read TGTGCCAGCACCCCAAGGCGTACGGGTTCCTACGAGCAGTACTTC. The encoded protein is CASTPRRTGSYEQYF.

The table lists this clonotype with many counts. The chain couples TRBV5-5 to TRBJ2-6; no clear D gene. The V end was cut by 0 bases, the J end by 2 bases, with 6 bases between. The CDR3 has 15 residues. Per germline, CDR1 SGHKS and CDR2 YYEKEE (reference sequence). CDR3 nucleotide sequence: TGTGCCAGCAGCTTGGCGTCCACTGGGGCCAACGTCCTGACTTTC. Translation gives CASSLASTGANVLTF.

At least ten counts were recorded for this clonotype. CDR3 bases: TGCAGCGTTGTAAAACAGGGAAGGTCCTGGCCGGCTCAAGAGACCCAGTACTTC. Its protein product is CSVVKQGRSWPAQETQYF. The chain has TRBV29-1 and TRBJ2-5; a possible D gene is TRBD1 (6 bases). The length of the CDR3 is 18 residues. Germline V CDR1 and CDR2: SQVTM, ANQGSEA. Trimming removed 4 bases from V and 2 bases from J, with 26 bases in between.

There are many counts of this clonotype. This chain uses TRBV6-6 with TRBJ1-1, with TRBD1 identical over 11 bases. Germline CDR1 MNHNY, CDR2 SVGAGI (reference sequence). This CDR3 contains 13 residues. The V and J ends lost 3 bases and 7 bases, in that order; junction bases with no gene match: 1. CDR3 sequence reads: CASSYGTGGEAFF. CDR3 DNA sequence: TGTGCCAGCAGTTATGGGACAGGGGGTGAAGCTTTCTTT.

The rearrangement uses TRBV6-5 and TRBJ2-5; TRBD2 matches 14 bases. Germline assignment: CDR1 MNHEY and CDR2 SVGAGI. The CDR3 sequence is 16 residues long. J gave up 7 bases and V 2 bases, and 6 bases lay outside the gene matches. In DNA form, the CDR3 reads TGTGCCAGCAGTTACACGGGACTAGCGGGAGAAGGGACCCAGTACTTC. Its protein product is CASSYTGLAGEGTQYF.

This clonotype appeared many times. The chain has TRBV7-9 and TRBJ1-1, with TRBD1 as a possible D gene (6 bases). V lost 5 bases to trimming and J lost 6 bases, with 13 bases between them. CDR1 is SEHNR and CDR2 is FQNEAQ in the germline V gene (reference sequence). This CDR3 has 13 amino acids. CDR3 region: CASSQQGGPEAFF. As DNA, the CDR3 is TGTGCCAGCAGCCAACAGGGTGGACCTGAAGCTTTCTTT.

This clonotype was seen at least ten times. The V gene is TRBV20-1, the J gene TRBJ2-7; D possibly corresponds to TRBD2 (5 bases). Germline V lookup: CDR1 DFQATT, CDR2 SNEGSKA (reference sequence). V lost 3 bases, J lost 3 bases, and 9 bases lay in between. CDR3 length: 12 amino acids. The CDR3, as DNA: TGCAGTGCTAGGGGGAGAATCTACGAGCAGTACTTC. It yields the protein CSARGRIYEQYF.

This clonotype was detected ten times or more. The chain employs TRBV12-3 or TRBV12-4 and TRBJ2-5, with 10 bases aligning to TRBD2. This CDR3 region has 17 residues. Trimming at V came to 6 bases and at J to 2 bases, leaving 12 bases not matched to a gene. DNA for the CDR3: TGTGCCAGCAGCTCAAGTCTGGGACTAGCGTTACAAGAGACCCAGTACTTC. This codes for CASSSSLGLALQETQYF.

This clonotype was seen ten or more times. The V call is TRBV27, the J call TRBJ1-6; 7 bases match TRBD1. The germline CDR1 and CDR2 sequences are MNHEY and SMNVEV (reference sequence). V lost 1 base to trimming and J lost 9 bases; unmatched junction nucleotides: 3. The CDR3 loop spans 14 amino acids. CDR3 nucleotide sequence: TGTGCCAGCAGTTTATTTTCAGGGGGTTCACCCCTCCACTTT. As protein: CASSLFSGGSPLHF.

With regard to this clonotype: A junction boundary mismatches the germline segment, possibly from a read error. The chain employs TRBV12-3 or TRBV12-4 and TRBJ1-1, with D perhaps TRBD1 (5 bases). The CDR3 runs to 16 residues. This CDR3 is CGSSSYPTDMNTEAFF. The CDR3 coding sequence is TGTGGCAGCAGTTCCTACCCAACGGACATGAATACTGAAGCTTTCTTT.

This clonotype was detected many times. V and J are TRBV6-2 or TRBV6-3 and TRBJ1-5; D uncertain. CDR3 length: 13 residues. Per the germline V gene, CDR1 is MNHEY and CDR2 is SVGEGT. V lost 7 bases, J lost 10 bases, and 17 bases lay in between. In nucleotides, the CDR3 is TGTGCCAGCACCACCCAACTTGAGCATCCCCAGCATTTT. Translated, it gives CASTTQLEHPQHF.

V gene TRBV4-2 combines with J gene TRBJ2-2, with D possibly matching TRBD2 (6 bases). The CDR3 spans 14 residues. Germline V gene lookup returns CDR1 LGHNA and CDR2 YNFKEQ. Trimming left V 4 bases short and J 8 bases short, with 14 bases between. Here the CDR3 reads CASSRPTSAGELFF. Written as DNA, the CDR3 is TGTGCCAGCAGCCGTCCGACTAGTGCGGGGGAGCTGTTTTTT.

V is TRBV6-1 and J is TRBJ1-1; tentatively, D is TRBD1 (5 bases). In germline, CDR1 is MNHNS, CDR2 SASEGT. This CDR3 has 14 amino acids. The V gene lost 3 bases and the J gene lost 0 bases, with 8 bases spanning the gap. For the CDR3, the DNA is TGTGCCAGCAGTGATGGGGCCCTGAACACTGAAGCTTTCTTT. Its protein product is CASSDGALNTEAFF.

This clonotype was counted at least ten times. The chain recombines TRBV7-9 with TRBJ1-6; TRBD1 might be the D (5 bases). The germline CDR1 and CDR2 sequences are SEHNR and FQNEAQ (reference sequence). Trimming took 1 base from V and 10 from J, leaving 14 bases between them. CDR3 length equals 15 residues. CDR3 in amino acids: CASSLVGGARSPLHF. The CDR3 DNA reads as TGTGCCAGCAGCTTAGTAGGCGGGGCCAGGTCACCCCTCCACTTT.

This clonotype was seen many times. This chain joins TRBV2 and TRBJ2-7, with 9 bases aligning to TRBD2. J lost 6 bases, V lost 11 bases, and 11 bases had no gene match. Germline lookup yields CDR1 SNHLY and CDR2 FYNNEI. The length of the CDR3 is 13 residues. The CDR3 here is CALDAAGGPEQYF. The DNA for the CDR3 is TGTGCCCTAGATGCCGCGGGAGGGCCCGAGCAGTACTTC. Drawing the rest from reference TRBV2 and TRBJ2-7, the complete variable domain is EPEVTQTPSHQVTQMGQEVILRCVPISNHLYFYWYRQILGQKVEFLVSFYNNEISEKSEIFDDQFSVERPDGSNFTLKIRSTKLEDSAMYFCALDAAGGPEQYFGPGTRLTVT.

This clonotype was found many times. The V and J genes are TRBV7-2 and TRBJ1-2; the D is unclear. V shed 10 bases and J shed 0 bases, with 15 bases lying between them. The germline V gene has CDR1 SGHTA and CDR2 FQGNSA. The CDR3 is 14 residues long. CDR3 region: CATNPGPPNYGYTF. For the CDR3, the DNA is TGTGCCACCAACCCTGGGCCTCCTAACTATGGCTACACCTTC.

This clonotype has a count of ten or more. The genes are TRBV7-8 and TRBJ1-5; D call uncertain. This CDR3 comprises 15 residues. V dropped 3 bases and J dropped 6 bases, with 15 bases sitting between them. CDR1 is SGHVS, CDR2 FQNEAQ, per germline. CDR3 coding DNA: TGTGCCAGCAGCTTTTCCCCGTCGGGCGGTCAGCCCCAGCATTTT. Protein: CASSFSPSGGQPQHF.

This chain links TRBV12-3 or TRBV12-4 with TRBJ2-7; maybe TRBD2 (7 bases). V lost 6 bases to trimming and J lost 2 bases, with 23 bases between them. This CDR3 spans 17 amino acids. This CDR3 reads CASSLYMGGTSPYEQYF. CDR3 in DNA: TGTGCCAGCAGCCTCTATATGGGGGGGACAAGCCCCTACGAGCAGTACTTC.

The chain is built from TRBV30 and TRBJ1-3, with D possibly TRBD1 on 5 matching bases. V dropped 3 bases and J dropped 0 bases, with 9 bases sitting between them. CDR1 is GTSNPN, CDR2 SVGIG, per germline (reference sequence). The CDR3 spans 14 residues. The CDR3 region is CAWSPGFSGNTIYF. CDR3 bases: TGTGCCTGGAGCCCAGGGTTCTCTGGAAACACCATATATTTT.

This clonotype was recorded at least ten times. The junction and the germline gene differ at one end; a read error may be behind it. V usage is TRBV7-8 and J usage is TRBJ2-7; 9 bases fit TRBD2. Germline assignment: CDR1 SGHVS and CDR2 FQNEAQ. This CDR3 has 17 amino acids. The CDR3 DNA follows: TGTGCCAGCAGCTTAGCAGCTCGACTAGCGGTATCCTACGGGCAGTACTTC. This sequence encodes CASSLAARLAVSYGQYF.

The chain is built from TRBV6-5 and TRBJ2-2, with 7 bases that match TRBD1. V gave up 2 bases and J gave up 5 bases; unmatched junction bases: 5. Germline V CDR1 and CDR2: MNHEY, SVGAGI. This CDR3 has 15 amino acids. CDR3 nucleotide sequence: TGTGCCAGCAGTTACAAGCCCAGGGGGACCGGGGAGCTGTTTTTT. This encodes CASSYKPRGTGELFF.

This clonotype was counted ten times or more. The chain joins TRBV7-2 to TRBJ1-6; no reliable D call. Trimming took off 2 bases at V and 7 bases at J, with 3 bases between the two ends. Germline loops: CDR1 SGHTA, CDR2 FQGNSA. CDR3 length: 12 amino acids. CDR3 region: CASSLTNSPLHF. The CDR3 DNA follows: TGTGCCAGCAGCTTAACCAATTCACCCCTCCACTTT.

The rearrangement links TRBV19 to TRBJ1-2; 8 bases agree with TRBD1. V lost 5 bases to trimming and J lost 10 bases; unmatched junction nucleotides: 12. The CDR3 has 14 amino acids. CDR1 and CDR2 (germline): LNHDA, SQIVND (reference sequence). The CDR3 is CASSSTGDWGPYTF. The CDR3 region has the DNA TGTGCCAGTAGTTCGACAGGGGACTGGGGTCCCTACACCTTC.

This clonotype was counted at least ten times. The chain's CDR3 is CASSPYRYEQYF. The DNA for the CDR3 is TGTGCCAGCAGCCCTTACAGATACGAGCAGTACTTC. This rearrangement joins TRBV7-2 to TRBJ2-7; D is unclear. The CDR3 is 12 amino acids. Germline CDR1 and CDR2: SGHTA and FQGNSA. V lost 5 bases to trimming and J lost 4 bases, with 9 bases between them.

This clonotype was detected ten times or more. The chain combines TRBV27 with TRBJ1-6; 7 bases agree with TRBD1. There are 15 residues in the CDR3. V lost 3 bases and J lost 11; bases outside the gene matches: 10. From germline, CDR1 is MNHEY and CDR2 SMNVEV (reference sequence). CDR3 residues: CASSFEGATGPPLHF. The CDR3 DNA reads as TGTGCCAGCAGTTTCGAGGGGGCCACTGGTCCACCCCTCCACTTT.

This clonotype was observed many times. The chain couples TRBV10-3 to TRBJ1-2; D is perhaps TRBD1 (5 bases). Germline CDR1 ENHRY, CDR2 SYGVKD. V was clipped by 4 bases and J by 0 bases, with 12 bases between them. CDR3 size: 15 residues. Here the CDR3 DNA reads TGTGCCATCAGTGTAGGAGCAGGGACTAACTATGGCTACACCTTC. Translation: CAISVGAGTNYGYTF.

This clonotype was detected many times. J is TRBJ1-5 and V is TRBV6-4, with 7 bases aligning to TRBD1. V shed 0 bases and J 2 bases; nucleotides not matched to a gene: 10. The CDR3 loop spans 18 amino acids. From germline, CDR1 is MRHNA and CDR2 SNTAGT. The CDR3 protein is CASSDSRGRRTRNQPQHF. CDR3 nucleotide sequence: TGTGCCAGCAGTGACTCGAGGGGGCGGCGGACTCGCAATCAGCCCCAGCATTTT.

This clonotype has at least ten counts. The chain uses TRBV6-5 and TRBJ2-6, with D maybe TRBD1 (5 bases). Trimming stripped 0 bases from V and 4 bases from J, with 10 bases between. This CDR3 is 16 amino acids long. Germline V gives CDR1 MNHEY, CDR2 SVGAGI. This chain's CDR3 is CASSYSAGSGANVLTF. As DNA, the CDR3 is TGTGCCAGCAGTTACTCGGCAGGGTCGGGGGCCAACGTCCTGACTTTC.

This clonotype was seen many times. This chain connects TRBV6-1 to TRBJ2-5; TRBD2 matches at 8 bases. V lost 8 bases to trimming and J lost 5 bases; unmatched junction nucleotides: 13. Germline V lookup: CDR1 MNHNS, CDR2 SASEGT. The length of the CDR3 is 15 residues. The CDR3 region is CASDRNGRDTETQYF. CDR3 DNA: TGTGCCAGCGATAGAAACGGGAGGGATACTGAGACCCAGTACTTC.